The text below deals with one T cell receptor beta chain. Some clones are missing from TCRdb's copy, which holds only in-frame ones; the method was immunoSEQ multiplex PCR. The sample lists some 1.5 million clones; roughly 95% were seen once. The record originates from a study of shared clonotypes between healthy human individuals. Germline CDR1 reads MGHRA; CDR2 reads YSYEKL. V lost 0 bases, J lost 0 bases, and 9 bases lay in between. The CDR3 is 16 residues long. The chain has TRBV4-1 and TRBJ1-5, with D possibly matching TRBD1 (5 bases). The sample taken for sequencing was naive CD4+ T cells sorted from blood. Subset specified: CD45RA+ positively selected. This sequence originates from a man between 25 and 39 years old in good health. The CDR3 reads CASSQDPGISNQPQHF. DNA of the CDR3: TGCGCCAGCAGCCAAGATCCAGGGATTAGCAATCAGCCCCAGCATTTT.